The text below deals with one T cell receptor (beta chain). Its specificity is unknown. The data are from a study of shared clonotypes between healthy human individuals. Study conclusions and caveats: Richness estimates generally favored naive over memory subsets. Genetic and exposure-history diversity was limited by the few donors.

About 200 ng DNA, tens of thousands of T cell genomes, went into each sorted-subset replicate PCR. This table comes from immunoSEQ multiplex PCR, and its TCRdb copy is limited to in-frame clones, with some not included. The top ten hold 1.5% to 2% of the sample, which has about 2.1 million clones, about 93% seen once. Naive CD8 cells lacked CD45RO and underwent positive selection for CCR7, leaving out terminally differentiated effector memory CD45RA+ cells. The sequenced sample was naive CD8+ T cells from PBMCs. The source is a man between 18 and 35 years old in good health. Some clones in this sample may be carry-over from other donors' samples.

The CDR3 spells CASSPRRTSLGNTIYF. In DNA, the CDR3 is TGTGCCAGCAGTCCCCGTCGGACAAGCCTAGGGAACACCATATATTTT. The rearrangement joins TRBV28 to TRBJ1-3; TRBD1 might be the D (5 bases). Germline V gives CDR1 MDHEN, CDR2 SYDVKM. V gave up 5 bases and J gave up 7 bases, with 21 bases separating them. The CDR3 runs 16 residues.